The T cell receptor beta chain described here comes from a study of preoperative IRX-2 immunotherapy in early breast cancer. Treatment: preoperative locoregional IRX-2 cytokine immunotherapy. Preoperative locoregional IRX-2 cytokine immunotherapy was tested in the phase Ib source study. Measured with immunoSEQ multiplex PCR; TCRdb has only the in-frame clones, and not every one. The sample carries roughly 57,000 clones, 94% recorded once. This sample was obtained from a patient treated with IRX-2 immunotherapy. The sequence derives from a human donor with breast cancer.

CDR3 protein: CASSEGGNFFNEQYF. CDR3 bases: TGTGCCAGCAGTGAAGGAGGGAACTTCTTTAACGAGCAGTACTTC. This sequence joins TRBV6-1 and TRBJ2-7, with D tentatively TRBD2 (5 bases). The CDR3 length is 15 residues. Between the trimmed V and J ends, which lost 1 base and 5 bases, there was a span of 15 bases. CDR1 and CDR2 from the germline V gene are MNHNS and SASEGT.